The 13 T cell receptor beta chains listed next were all sequenced from one sample in a study of Ad26.COV2.S vaccination and SARS-CoV-2 variants. Treatment reported: 19 received Ad26.COV2.S at low or high dose, single or two shots; about 5 received placebo; per-sample allocation not given. Samples came from day 63 after the first vaccine or placebo injection. Libraries were prepared by immunoSEQ multiplex PCR; TCRdb keeps only in-frame clonotypes and omits some of them. The table shows hundreds of thousands of clones, with about nine tenths occurring only once. Sequenced material: peripheral blood, taken in a trial of Ad26.COV2.S vaccine versus placebo. Source of these receptors: a person aged 18-65 years who received the Ad26.COV2.S COVID-19 vaccine or a placebo.

The rearrangement links TRBV6-1 to TRBJ1-5; D not resolved. V dropped 1 base and J dropped 8 bases, with 9 bases sitting between them. The germline V gene encodes CDR1 MNHNS and CDR2 SASEGT. The CDR3 totals 13 residues. The CDR3: CASSEGALEPQHF. The CDR3 coding sequence is TGTGCCAGCAGTGAAGGGGCGTTGGAGCCCCAGCATTTT.

This clone occurred a few times. V and J are TRBV6-5 and TRBJ1-2; no clear D gene. CDR1 and CDR2 (germline): MNHEY, SVGAGI. The CDR3 is 13 residues long. The V end was cut by 2 bases, the J end by 0 bases, with 4 bases between. This chain's CDR3 is CASSYRANYGYTF. The CDR3 bases are TGTGCCAGCAGTTACAGGGCTAACTATGGCTACACCTTC.

The rearrangement links TRBV9 to TRBJ2-3; 16 bases fit TRBD2. The trim removed 5 bases at V and 6 bases at J, leaving 6 bases unmatched. The CDR3 spans 16 residues. The germline gives CDR1 SGDLS, CDR2 YYNGEE. The chain's CDR3 is CASRGLAGGPSDTQYF. CDR3 nucleotides: TGTGCCAGCAGGGGACTAGCGGGGGGGCCATCGGATACGCAGTATTTT.

This chain connects TRBV6-5 to TRBJ1-2, with D hard to call. The CDR3 sequence is 15 residues long. The V gene lost 2 bases and the J gene lost 4 bases, with 14 bases spanning the gap. Per germline, CDR1 MNHEY and CDR2 SVGAGI. The CDR3: CASSYAGTIPYGYTF. CDR3 bases: TGTGCCAGCAGTTACGCAGGAACAATACCCTATGGCTACACCTTC.

The genes are TRBV29-1 and TRBJ2-7, with D possibly matching TRBD1 (6 bases). The germline V gene encodes CDR1 SQVTM and CDR2 ANQGSEA. The CDR3 is 14 amino acids. V was pared by 4 bases and J by 0 bases, with 13 bases between. The CDR3 DNA is TGCAGCGTTGCACCCCAGGGGATCTCCTACGAGCAGTACTTC. Its protein product is CSVAPQGISYEQYF.

The rearrangement uses TRBV12-3 or TRBV12-4 and TRBJ1-3; unclear D gene. With 6 bases removed from V and 4 bases from J, the gap between germline ends came to 7 bases. The CDR3 spans 12 residues. The CDR3 bases are TGTGCCAGCAGCCTTCTGGGAAACACCATATATTTT. Translating gives CASSLLGNTIYF.

This chain joins TRBV6-5 and TRBJ2-7, with 7 bases matching TRBD1. Germline V gives CDR1 MNHEY, CDR2 SVGAGI. The V segment lost 6 bases and the J segment 4 bases; nucleotides outside the gene matches: 6. The CDR3 has 13 residues. The CDR3 reads CASRQGVEYEQYF. The CDR3 DNA reads TGTGCCAGCAGGCAGGGGGTGGAGTACGAGCAGTACTTC.

V is TRBV11-2 and J is TRBJ1-1; 7 bases are shared with TRBD1. V lost 5 bases, J lost 0 bases, and 6 bases stayed unmatched. This CDR3 is built from 15 residues. Germline V gives CDR1 SGHAT, CDR2 FQNNGV. CDR3: CASSLLTGMNTEAFF. For the CDR3, the DNA is TGTGCCAGCAGCCTCCTGACAGGGATGAACACTGAAGCTTTCTTT.

V gene TRBV5-1 combines with J gene TRBJ1-2, with D possibly TRBD1 on 6 matching bases. This CDR3 contains 13 residues. Germline V gene sequence: CDR1 SGHRS, CDR2 YFSETQ. V was clipped by 0 bases and J by 13 bases, with 16 bases between them. CDR3 loop: CASSLGQGKGCTF. The CDR3, as DNA: TGCGCCAGCAGCTTGGGCCAGGGGAAGGGGTGCACCTTC.

This chain uses TRBV19 with TRBJ2-2; 9 nucleotides agree with TRBD2. The ends lost 6 bases at V and 3 bases at J; junction bases unmatched: 14. This CDR3 is 18 amino acids long. The germline V gene encodes CDR1 LNHDA and CDR2 SQIVND (reference sequence). CDR3 sequence (DNA): TGTGCCAGTAGAAAGGGAGGGCGCGGGAGGGCCGACACCGGGGAGCTGTTTTTT. Its translation: CASRKGGRGRADTGELFF.

V usage is TRBV5-1 and J usage is TRBJ2-1, with TRBD2 matching over 15 bases. V lost 5 bases to trimming and J lost 7 bases; unmatched junction nucleotides: 10. This CDR3 contains 17 residues. Germline assignment: CDR1 SGHRS and CDR2 YFSETQ. The CDR3 bases are TGCGCCAGCAGACGCGGACTAGCGGGGGGGCCGAGGAATGAGCAGTTCTTC. Translating gives CASRRGLAGGPRNEQFF.

This sequence joins TRBV4-2 and TRBJ2-6; no clear D. Germline CDR1 is LGHNA and CDR2 is YNFKEQ. The CDR3 consists of 19 residues. Trimming pared 0 bases from V and 0 bases from J, leaving 15 bases between. CDR3 nucleotides: TGTGCCAGCAGCCAAGATCCGGCCGCTGGCGTCTCTGGGGCCAACGTCCTGACTTTC. It specifies CASSQDPAAGVSGANVLTF.

The rearrangement uses TRBV3-1 (or the pseudogene TRBV3-2) and TRBJ1-2; D is ambiguous. The CDR3 has 12 residues. Trimming cost V 4 bases and J 8 bases, with 11 bases left between them. Germline assignment: CDR1 LGHDT and CDR2 YNNKEL (reference sequence). As DNA, the CDR3 is TGTGCCAGCAGCCGTATCCCGGGGGGCTACACCTTC. It specifies CASSRIPGGYTF.